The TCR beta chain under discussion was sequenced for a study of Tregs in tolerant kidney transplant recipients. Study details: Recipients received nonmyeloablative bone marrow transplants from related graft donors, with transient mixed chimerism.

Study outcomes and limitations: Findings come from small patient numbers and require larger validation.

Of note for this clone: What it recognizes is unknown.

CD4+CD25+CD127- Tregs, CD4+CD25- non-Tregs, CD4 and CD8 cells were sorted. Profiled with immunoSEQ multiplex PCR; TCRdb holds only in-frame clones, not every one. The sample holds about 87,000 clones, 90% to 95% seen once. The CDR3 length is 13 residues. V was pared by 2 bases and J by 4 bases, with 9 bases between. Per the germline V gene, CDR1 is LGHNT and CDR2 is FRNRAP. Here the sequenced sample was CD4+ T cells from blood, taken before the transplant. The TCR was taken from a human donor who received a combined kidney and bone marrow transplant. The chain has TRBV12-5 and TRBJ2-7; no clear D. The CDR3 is CASGLTNIYEQYF. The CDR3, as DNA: TGTGCTAGTGGTTTGACAAATATTTACGAGCAGTACTTC.